These 26 T cell receptor beta chains came from one sample sequenced in a study of identical twins. TCRdb independently ran MiXCR on the 5' RACE reads; one entry per CDR3 protein. This table holds 690,000 or so distinct CDR3 sequences, less than 7% found once. Sequencing was done on a sample of naive T cells sorted from blood. These receptors were obtained from a man aged 18 to 35 in good health.

The V call is TRBV7-8, the J call TRBJ2-6, with 7 bases lining up with TRBD1. Trimming cost V 5 bases and J 1 base; bases outside gene matches: 5. The germline gives CDR1 SGHVS, CDR2 FQNEAQ. This CDR3 spans 16 amino acids. DNA of the CDR3: TGTGCCAGCAGCGCCAGCAGGGGGTCTGGGGCCAACGTCCTGACTTTC. It codes for CASSASRGSGANVLTF.

The chain employs TRBV7-8 and TRBJ2-5, with D perhaps being TRBD1 or TRBD2 (5 bases each). V was shortened by 5 bases and J by 5 bases, with 18 bases between the two germline ends. The V gene's germline CDR1 is SGHVS and CDR2 FQNEAQ. The CDR3 has 15 residues. CDR3 amino acids: CASSKGPLGLETQYF. The CDR3, as DNA: TGTGCCAGCAGCAAGGGACCTCTCGGGTTGGAGACCCAGTACTTC.

In its sample, this clonotype was seen a few times. J is TRBJ1-1 and V is TRBV11-2; the D gene is possibly TRBD1 (6 bases). The CDR3 covers 14 residues. Per the germline V gene, CDR1 is SGHAT and CDR2 is FQNNGV. Trimming took off 4 bases at V and 3 bases at J, with 12 bases between the two ends. CDR3 coding DNA: TGTGCCAGCAGCTCACAGGGTGGGCACACTGAAGCTTTCTTT. This sequence encodes CASSSQGGHTEAFF.

The V call is TRBV7-9, the J call TRBJ2-3; 8 bases line up with TRBD2. Germline V gives CDR1 SEHNR, CDR2 FQNEAQ (reference sequence). The V gene end was trimmed by 3 bases and the J gene end by 2 bases; junction bases not matched to a gene: 7. CDR3 size: 16 residues. CDR3 sequence: CASSFPSGGNTDTQYF. As DNA, the CDR3 is TGTGCCAGCAGCTTTCCGTCGGGAGGGAACACAGATACGCAGTATTTT. Full variable domain (remainder filled in from reference TRBV7-9 and TRBJ2-3): DTGVSQNPRHKITKRGQNVTFRCDPISEHNRLYWYRQTLGQGPEFLTYFQNEAQLEKSRLLSDRFSAERPKGSFSTLEIQRTEQGDSAMYLCASSFPSGGNTDTQYFGPGTRLTVL.

At least ten counts were recorded for this clonotype. The chain recombines TRBV20-1 with TRBJ1-1; TRBD1 might be the D (5 bases). Trimming removed 1 base from V and 0 bases from J, with 9 bases in between. The CDR3 is 14 residues long. CDR1 and CDR2 from the germline V gene are DFQATT and SNEGSKA (reference sequence). CDR3 DNA sequence: TGCAGTGCTAGAGGAGGACACATGAACACTGAAGCTTTCTTT. It encodes CSARGGHMNTEAFF.

This clonotype was recorded many times. The V gene is TRBV7-2, the J gene TRBJ2-2; D possibly corresponds to TRBD2 (6 bases). The CDR3 is 15 amino acids. Looked up from germline, CDR1 is SGHTA and CDR2 is FQGNSA. Trimming removed 4 bases at V and 0 bases at J, with 9 bases between. The CDR3 DNA is TGTGCCAGCAGCTCGGGGGTCCCGAACACCGGGGAGCTGTTTTTT. Protein: CASSSGVPNTGELFF.

This clonotype has at least ten counts. The chain carries TRBV11-2 and TRBJ2-7; 8 nucleotides match TRBD1. The germline CDR1 and CDR2 sequences are SGHAT and FQNNGV. J gave up 6 bases and V 2 bases, and 6 bases lay outside the gene matches. The length of the CDR3 is 14 residues. The CDR3 DNA is TGTGCCAGCAGCTTAACAGGGGGGACAGGCGAGCAGTACGTC. Its protein is CASSLTGGTGEQYV.

In its sample, this clonotype was seen many times. J is TRBJ2-1 and V is TRBV5-1; TRBD2 agrees at 11 bases. This CDR3 contains 15 residues. CDR1 and CDR2 from the germline V gene are SGHRS and YFSETQ. Trimming at V came to 4 bases and at J to 9 bases, leaving 9 bases not matched to a gene. CDR3 residues: CASSGTSGSLIEQFF. The CDR3 bases are TGCGCCAGCAGCGGCACTAGCGGGAGCCTGATTGAGCAGTTCTTC.

This clonotype was seen a few times. The chain has TRBV21-1 and TRBJ2-2; the table's D call, TRBD2, has no DNA check behind it. TRBV21-1 is flagged as a pseudogene. The length of the CDR3 is 16 residues. The CDR3 sequence: CASSILSGGNTGELFF. In DNA form, the CDR3 reads TGTGCCAGCAGCATACTTAGCGGGGGAAACACCGGGGAGCTGTTTTTT.

This clonotype was observed at least ten times. The V and J genes are TRBV29-1 and TRBJ2-7; 7 bases are a match to TRBD1. V shed 2 bases and J 2 bases; nucleotides not matched to a gene: 6. Germline assignment: CDR1 SQVTM and CDR2 ANQGSEA. There are 14 residues in the CDR3. The CDR3 region is CSVETGDRAYEQYF. The CDR3 nucleotides are TGCAGCGTTGAAACTGGGGACAGAGCCTACGAGCAGTACTTC.

This clonotype was recorded at least ten times. The chain couples TRBV20-1 to TRBJ2-2, with 7 bases matching TRBD2. The CDR3 is made up of 16 amino acids. Trimming at V came to 2 bases and at J to 6 bases, leaving 12 bases not matched to a gene. Germline-derived CDR1 and CDR2 are DFQATT and SNEGSKA (reference sequence). CDR3 in amino acids: CSARYPKGGGPGELFF. CDR3 DNA sequence: TGCAGTGCTAGATACCCCAAAGGCGGGGGACCCGGGGAGCTGTTTTTT.

This chain joins TRBV2 and TRBJ2-2; tentatively, D is TRBD1 or TRBD2 (5 bases each). CDR1 is SNHLY, CDR2 FYNNEI, per germline. V lost 4 bases to trimming and J lost 6 bases, with 18 bases between them. CDR3 length: 16 residues. The CDR3 DNA reads as TGTGCCAGCAGTGCCTCCAGGGACCCCGCGGCCGGGGAGCTGTTTTTT. Its protein is CASSASRDPAAGELFF. The variable domain in full, completed from reference TRBV2 and TRBJ2-2, reads EPEVTQTPSHQVTQMGQEVILRCVPISNHLYFYWYRQILGQKVEFLVSFYNNEISEKSEIFDDQFSVERPDGSNFTLKIRSTKLEDSAMYFCASSASRDPAAGELFFGEGSRLTVL.

Only a few counts were recorded for this clonotype. The chain has TRBV27 and TRBJ2-5, with D perhaps TRBD1 (6 bases). CDR1 MNHEY and CDR2 SMNVEV come from the germline V gene (reference sequence). There are 17 residues in the CDR3. The V and J ends lost 4 bases and 1 base respectively, with 19 bases between them. The DNA of the CDR3 is TGTGCCAGCAGTTCCAACCTACTCGGGACATCCCAAGAGACCCAGTACTTC. As protein: CASSSNLLGTSQETQYF.

The table lists this clonotype with a few counts. This sequence joins TRBV12-3 or TRBV12-4 and TRBJ2-1; TRBD1 might be the D (6 bases). Trimming took 1 base from V and 4 from J, leaving 11 bases between them. This CDR3 is built from 15 residues. CDR3 DNA sequence: TGTGCCAGCAGTTTAGGGTCAGGGGTTTACAATGAGCAGTTCTTC. Protein sequence: CASSLGSGVYNEQFF.

This clonotype was detected only once. CDR3: CASSFLSPGIPYEQYV. CDR3 in DNA: TGTGCCAGCAGCTTTCTCAGTCCGGGGATTCCCTACGAGCAGTACGTC. J is TRBJ2-7 and V is TRBV5-5; a weak D match, TRBD2 (5 bases). The germline V gene has CDR1 SGHKS and CDR2 YYEKEE (reference sequence). V lost 2 bases, J lost 2 bases, and 17 bases lay in between. The CDR3 has 16 amino acids.

This clonotype has a count of ten or more. The chain uses TRBV20-1 and TRBJ2-1; D unclear. Germline V CDR1 and CDR2: DFQATT, SNEGSKA (reference sequence). Deletions cut 3 bases from V and 2 bases from J, with 11 bases between. The CDR3 spans 14 residues. The CDR3 protein is CSARDRETYNEQFF. The CDR3 DNA reads as TGCAGTGCTAGGGACCGTGAAACCTACAATGAGCAGTTCTTC.

The chain links TRBV3-1 to TRBJ1-1, with TRBD1 matching 10 bases. V dropped 5 bases and J dropped 4; count of bases not matched to a gene: 7. Germline CDR1 is LGHDT and CDR2 is YNNKEL (reference sequence). This CDR3 has 15 amino acids. The CDR3 protein is CASSWTGGSGTEAFF. CDR3 DNA sequence: TGTGCCAGCAGCTGGACAGGGGGTTCGGGCACTGAAGCTTTCTTT.

The chain combines TRBV4-1 with TRBJ2-2; TRBD2 might be the D (6 bases). The CDR3 contains 14 residues. The germline V gene encodes CDR1 MGHRA and CDR2 YSYEKL. V was trimmed by 3 bases and J by 4 bases, leaving 9 bases between them. The CDR3 DNA reads TGCGCCAGCAGCCAGGCCGGGAGCACCGGGGAGCTGTTTTTT. It specifies CASSQAGSTGELFF.

The genes are TRBV29-1 and TRBJ2-2; either TRBD1 or TRBD2 may fit D (5 bases each). This CDR3 region has 13 residues. V lost 5 bases, J lost 2 bases, and 9 bases lay in between. Per the germline V gene, CDR1 is SQVTM and CDR2 is ANQGSEA. CDR3 in amino acids: CSVSGANTGELFF. In nucleotides, the CDR3 is TGCAGCGTTTCCGGGGCTAACACCGGGGAGCTGTTTTTT.

This clonotype was recorded many times. The chain is built from TRBV5-1 and TRBJ1-2; D possibly corresponds to TRBD1 (5 bases). Trimming stripped 2 bases from V and 6 bases from J, with 11 bases between. The CDR3 is 13 amino acids. The germline CDR1 and CDR2 sequences are SGHRS and YFSETQ. DNA for the CDR3: TGCGCCAGCAGCTTTTCAGGGACGGATGGCTACACCTTC. Amino acids: CASSFSGTDGYTF.

This clonotype was seen many times. The chain employs TRBV15 and TRBJ2-7, with D tentatively TRBD2 (7 bases). CDR1 LNHNV and CDR2 YYDKDF come from the germline V gene (reference sequence). Trimming pared 4 bases from V and 3 bases from J, leaving 16 bases between. The CDR3 consists of 15 residues. The CDR3 region has the DNA TGTGCCACCAGCACCGAAGGGGGGGTTGACTACGAGCAGTACTTC. Translation gives CATSTEGGVDYEQYF.

The rearrangement links TRBV5-1 to TRBJ1-6; D is undetermined. Germline V lookup: CDR1 SGHRS, CDR2 YFSETQ. This CDR3 is built from 13 residues. V gave up 7 bases and J gave up 10 bases, with 15 bases separating them. The CDR3 sequence is CASGREAGSPLHF. CDR3 DNA sequence: TGCGCCAGCGGACGGGAGGCGGGATCACCCCTCCACTTT.

The genes are TRBV28 and TRBJ2-2; 11 positions match TRBD2. Germline CDR1 is MDHEN and CDR2 is SYDVKM. J lost 7 bases, V lost 6 bases, and 10 bases had no gene match. This CDR3 has 16 residues. The CDR3 region is CASRHGGTSGYGELFF. CDR3 nucleotide sequence: TGTGCCAGCAGACACGGAGGGACTAGCGGATACGGGGAGCTGTTTTTT.

This clonotype has ten or more counts. The chain recombines TRBV29-1 with TRBJ2-5, with TRBD2 matching 11 bases. CDR1 is SQVTM and CDR2 is ANQGSEA in the germline V gene. The CDR3 is 15 amino acids. V trimming: 4 bases; J trimming: 6 bases; junction bases outside the gene matches: 10. CDR3 sequence reads: CSVGQRLAGPKTQYF. CDR3 nucleotides: TGCAGCGTTGGCCAAAGACTAGCGGGACCTAAGACCCAGTACTTC.

This clonotype was recorded many times. This chain connects TRBV9 to TRBJ2-7, with 7 bases identical to TRBD1. Per germline, CDR1 SGDLS and CDR2 YYNGEE. V lost 3 bases to trimming and J lost 3 bases; unmatched junction nucleotides: 3. The CDR3 is 13 residues long. In DNA form, the CDR3 reads TGTGCCAGCAGCGAGCGGACAGGCTACGAGCAGTACTTC. Its protein product is CASSERTGYEQYF.

This clonotype was seen repeatedly, ten times or more. The chain has TRBV20-1 and TRBJ2-3, with D uncertain. The germline V gene encodes CDR1 DFQATT and CDR2 SNEGSKA (reference sequence). The CDR3 runs 13 residues. Trimming cost V 2 bases and J 0 bases, with 6 bases left between them. The CDR3 spells CSARPDSTDTQYF. CDR3 DNA: TGCAGTGCTAGACCCGACAGCACAGATACGCAGTATTTT.